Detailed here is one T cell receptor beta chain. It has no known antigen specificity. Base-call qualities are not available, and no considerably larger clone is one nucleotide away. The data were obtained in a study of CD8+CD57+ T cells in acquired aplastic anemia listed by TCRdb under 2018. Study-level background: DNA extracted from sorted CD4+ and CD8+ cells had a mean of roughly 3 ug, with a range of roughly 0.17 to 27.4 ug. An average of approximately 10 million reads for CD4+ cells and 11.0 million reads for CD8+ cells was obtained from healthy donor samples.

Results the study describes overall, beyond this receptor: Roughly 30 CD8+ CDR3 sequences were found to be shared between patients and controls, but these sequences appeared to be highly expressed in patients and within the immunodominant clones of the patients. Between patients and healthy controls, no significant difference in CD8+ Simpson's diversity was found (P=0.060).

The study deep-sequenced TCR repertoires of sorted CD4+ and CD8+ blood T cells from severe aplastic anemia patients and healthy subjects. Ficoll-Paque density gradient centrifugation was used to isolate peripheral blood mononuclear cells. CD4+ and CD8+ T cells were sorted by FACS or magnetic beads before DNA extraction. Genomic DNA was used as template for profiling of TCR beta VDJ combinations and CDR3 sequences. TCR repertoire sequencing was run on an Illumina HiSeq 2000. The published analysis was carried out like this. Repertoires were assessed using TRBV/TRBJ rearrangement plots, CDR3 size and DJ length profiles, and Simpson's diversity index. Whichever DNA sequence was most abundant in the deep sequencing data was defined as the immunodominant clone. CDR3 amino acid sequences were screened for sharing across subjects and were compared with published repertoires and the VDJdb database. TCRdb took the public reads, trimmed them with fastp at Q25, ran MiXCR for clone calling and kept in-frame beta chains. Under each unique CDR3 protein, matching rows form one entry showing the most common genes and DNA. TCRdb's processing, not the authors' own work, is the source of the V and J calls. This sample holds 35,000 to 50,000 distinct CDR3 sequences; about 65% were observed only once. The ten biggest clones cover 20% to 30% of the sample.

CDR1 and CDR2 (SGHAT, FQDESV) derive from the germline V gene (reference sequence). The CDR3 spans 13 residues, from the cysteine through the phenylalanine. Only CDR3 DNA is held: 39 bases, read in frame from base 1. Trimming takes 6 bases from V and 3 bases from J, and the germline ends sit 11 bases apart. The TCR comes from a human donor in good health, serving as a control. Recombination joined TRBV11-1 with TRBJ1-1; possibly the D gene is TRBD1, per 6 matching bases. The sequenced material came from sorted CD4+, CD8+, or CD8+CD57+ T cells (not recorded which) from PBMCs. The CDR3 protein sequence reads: CASSSQGYTEAFF. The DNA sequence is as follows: TGTGCCAGCAGTTCGCAGGGGTACACTGAAGCTTTCTTT.